One sample yielded the 15 T cell receptor beta chains listed below, sequenced in a study of cytomegalovirus exposure and HLA in healthy donors. PCR amplification relied on 60 Vbeta primers (plus 13 Jbeta primers). The assay was immunoSEQ multiplex PCR, and TCRdb's table has in-frame clones only and misses some. The sample includes about 140,000 clones, 80% to 85% seen only once; the top ten take 1.2%. The material sequenced was PBMCs. Source of these receptors: a female donor in good health and CMV-seronegative.

The J gene is TRBJ1-5, the V gene TRBV30, with 7 bases fitting TRBD1. The length of the CDR3 is 14 residues. Trimming took 0 bases from V and 6 from J; bases not matched to a gene: 5. The germline V gene encodes CDR1 GTSNPN and CDR2 SVGIG (reference sequence). The CDR3, as DNA: TGTGCCTGGAGTGTGGGGGCAGGGGGTCAGCCCCAGCATTTT. Translating gives CAWSVGAGGQPQHF.

This clone turned up a few times. CDR3 amino acids: CASSQAPTGGHGYTF. CDR3 bases: TGTGCCAGCAGCCAAGCCCCCACAGGAGGGCATGGCTACACCTTC. The V gene is TRBV4-2, the J gene TRBJ1-2; D may be TRBD1 (5 bases). Trimming cost V 1 base and J 6 bases, with 15 bases left between them. CDR1 is LGHNA, CDR2 YNFKEQ, per germline. The CDR3 is 15 amino acids.

V is TRBV9 and J is TRBJ2-1, with D possibly matching TRBD1 (6 bases). Germline CDR1 is SGDLS and CDR2 is YYNGEE. Trimming took off 0 bases at V and 5 bases at J, with 15 bases between the two ends. The CDR3 consists of 16 residues. The CDR3, as DNA: TGTGCCAGCAGCGTAGCCCCGGGACACCTAGACAATGAGCAGTTCTTC. This codes for CASSVAPGHLDNEQFF. The full variable domain, rest sourced from reference TRBV9 and TRBJ2-1, is DSGVTQTPKHLITATGQRVTLRCSPRSGDLSVYWYQQSLDQGLQFLIQYYNGEERAKGNILERFSAQQFPDLHSELNLSSLELGDSALYFCASSVAPGHLDNEQFFGPGTRLTVL.

V usage is TRBV29-1 and J usage is TRBJ2-5; the D gene is possibly TRBD2 (6 bases). Germline CDR1 SQVTM, CDR2 ANQGSEA. The CDR3 is 13 residues long. V was cut by 4 bases and J by 2 bases, with 11 bases left in between. The DNA for the CDR3 is TGCAGCGTTGGGGGACTCCAGCAAGAGACCCAGTACTTC. This sequence encodes CSVGGLQQETQYF. The whole variable domain, remainder taken from reference TRBV29-1 and TRBJ2-5, is SAVISQKPSRDICQRGTSLTIQCQVDSQVTMMFWYRQQPGQSLTLIATANQGSEATYESGFVIDKFPISRPNLTFSTLTVSNMSPEDSSIYLCSVGGLQQETQYFGPGTRLLVL.

The J gene is TRBJ2-7, the V gene TRBV2, with 7 bases matching TRBD1. The CDR3 is made up of 14 amino acids. CDR1 is SNHLY, CDR2 FYNNEI, per germline. Germline trimming cut 7 bases from V and 1 base from J; bases unmatched to any gene: 7. Here the CDR3 reads CASKYRDRSYEQYF. CDR3 coding DNA: TGTGCCAGCAAGTATCGGGACAGATCCTACGAGCAGTACTTC. The complete variable domain, with remaining parts taken from reference TRBV2 and TRBJ2-7, reads EPEVTQTPSHQVTQMGQEVILRCVPISNHLYFYWYRQILGQKVEFLVSFYNNEISEKSEIFDDQFSVERPDGSNFTLKIRSTKLEDSAMYFCASKYRDRSYEQYFGPGTRLTVT.

The gene calls are TRBV6-1 and TRBJ2-7; 7 bases match TRBD1. The CDR3 totals 12 residues. Germline CDR1 and CDR2: MNHNS and SASEGT. Unmatched junction bases numbered 2, after V lost 4 bases and J lost 5 bases. The CDR3, as DNA: TGTGCCAGCAGTGGACAGGGCCACGAGCAGTACTTC. This codes for CASSGQGHEQYF.

Only a few counts were recorded for this clone. The rearrangement links TRBV7-2 to TRBJ2-3; 8 bases are shared with TRBD2. CDR1 is SGHTA and CDR2 is FQGNSA in the germline V gene. Trimming took 5 bases from V and 0 from J; bases not matched to a gene: 7. The CDR3 is 16 amino acids. CDR3 loop: CASSMRLAQSTDTQYF. CDR3 bases: TGTGCCAGCAGCATGCGACTAGCGCAAAGCACAGATACGCAGTATTTT.

V is TRBV28 and J is TRBJ1-5; 7 bases match TRBD1. Germline-derived CDR1 and CDR2 are MDHEN and SYDVKM. This CDR3 has 14 amino acids. V was pared by 6 bases and J by 4 bases, with 6 bases of the junction left unmatched. CDR3 loop: CASRIGQVNQPQHF. The CDR3 DNA reads as TGTGCCAGCAGGATTGGACAGGTAAATCAGCCCCAGCATTTT.

V is TRBV13 and J is TRBJ2-5; 8 bases agree with TRBD1. Per the germline V gene, CDR1 is PRHDT and CDR2 is FYEKMQ (reference sequence). With 2 bases clipped from V and 5 bases from J, the junction kept 4 bases outside the gene matches. This CDR3 region has 14 residues. CDR3 sequence reads: CASSLFGQGETQYF. CDR3 nucleotides: TGTGCCAGCAGCTTATTCGGACAGGGTGAGACCCAGTACTTC. The full variable domain, with the rest looked up from reference TRBV13 and TRBJ2-5, is AAGVIQSPRHLIKEKRETATLKCYPIPRHDTVYWYQQGPGQDPQFLISFYEKMQSDKGSIPDRFSAQQFSDYHSELNMSSLELGDSALYFCASSLFGQGETQYFGPGTRLLVL.

The sample holds one count of this clone. This chain connects TRBV2 to TRBJ2-2; TRBD2 aligns across 9 bases. The CDR3 has 15 amino acids. The germline V gene has CDR1 SNHLY and CDR2 FYNNEI. The V gene end was trimmed by 7 bases and the J gene end by 5 bases; junction bases not matched to a gene: 8. For the CDR3, the DNA is TGTGCCAGCAAGAGTAGCGGGAGAGGAACCGGGGAGCTGTTTTTT. Protein sequence: CASKSSGRGTGELFF.

Written as DNA, the CDR3 is TGTGCCAGCAGCCTGACCGGGACTAGCGGGAGCCTCGAGCAGTACTTC. It yields the protein CASSLTGTSGSLEQYF. The genes are TRBV28 and TRBJ2-7; the match to TRBD2 covers 14 bases. CDR1 is MDHEN and CDR2 is SYDVKM in the germline V gene. This CDR3 region has 16 residues. V trimming: 6 bases; J trimming: 6 bases; junction bases outside the gene matches: 10.

This sequence joins TRBV27 and TRBJ1-5; D not resolved. This CDR3 contains 15 residues. The ends were cut back, 2 bases at V and 3 bases at J, with 11 bases in the middle. The germline V gene has CDR1 MNHEY and CDR2 SMNVEV (reference sequence). The DNA of the CDR3 is TGTGCCAGCAGTTTACAGCGAGGGTTCAATCAGCCCCAGCATTTT. Protein sequence: CASSLQRGFNQPQHF.

The V and J genes are TRBV27 and TRBJ1-2, with TRBD1 matching 9 bases. The J segment lost 4 bases and the V segment lost 2 bases, leaving 8 bases of the junction unmatched. The V gene's germline CDR1 is MNHEY and CDR2 SMNVEV (reference sequence). This CDR3 contains 16 residues. The DNA of the CDR3 is TGTGCCAGCAGTTTAAGGGGACAGGGTCGAGTCTATGGCTACACCTTC. Protein product: CASSLRGQGRVYGYTF.

On this clone: Other DNA sequences in the sample encode the same CDR3. The V gene is TRBV30, the J gene TRBJ1-3; perhaps TRBD1 as D (6 bases). The CDR3 covers 16 residues. The V end was cut by 5 bases, the J end by 0 bases, with 17 bases between. Per the germline V gene, CDR1 is GTSNPN and CDR2 is SVGIG (reference sequence). CDR3 coding DNA: TGTGCCTGGGAGAACGGGACACCATACTCTGGAAACACCATATATTTT. Translation gives CAWENGTPYSGNTIYF. Variable domain in full (rest from reference TRBV30 and TRBJ1-3): SQTIHQWPATLVQPVGSPLSLECTVEGTSNPNLYWYRQAAGRGLQLLFYSVGIGQISSEVPQNLSASRPQDRQFILSSKKLLLSDSGFYLCAWENGTPYSGNTIYFGEGSWLTVV.

This chain joins TRBV6-5 and TRBJ2-7, with TRBD2 identical over 9 bases. The length of the CDR3 is 16 residues. V was pared by 0 bases and J by 0 bases, with 3 bases of the junction left unmatched. Per germline, CDR1 MNHEY and CDR2 SVGAGI. The DNA of the CDR3 is TGTGCCAGCAGTTACTCTACTAGCGGGCTCTCCTACGAGCAGTACTTC. Encoded protein: CASSYSTSGLSYEQYF.